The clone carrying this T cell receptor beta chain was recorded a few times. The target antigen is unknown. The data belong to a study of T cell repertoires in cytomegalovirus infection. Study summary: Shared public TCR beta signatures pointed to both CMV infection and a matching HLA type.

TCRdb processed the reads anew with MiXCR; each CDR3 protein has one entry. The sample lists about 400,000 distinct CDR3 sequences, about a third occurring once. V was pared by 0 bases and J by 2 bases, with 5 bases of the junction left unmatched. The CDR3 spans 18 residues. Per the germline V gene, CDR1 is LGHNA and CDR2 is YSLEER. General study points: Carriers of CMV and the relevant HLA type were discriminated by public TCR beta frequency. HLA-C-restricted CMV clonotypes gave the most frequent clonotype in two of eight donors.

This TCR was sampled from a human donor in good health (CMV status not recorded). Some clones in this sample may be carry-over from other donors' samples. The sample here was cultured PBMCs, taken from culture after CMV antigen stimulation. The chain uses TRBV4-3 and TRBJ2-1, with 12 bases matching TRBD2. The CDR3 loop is CASSQDVTSGGTYNEQFF. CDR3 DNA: TGCGCCAGCAGCCAAGACGTGACTAGCGGGGGAACCTACAATGAGCAGTTCTTC.